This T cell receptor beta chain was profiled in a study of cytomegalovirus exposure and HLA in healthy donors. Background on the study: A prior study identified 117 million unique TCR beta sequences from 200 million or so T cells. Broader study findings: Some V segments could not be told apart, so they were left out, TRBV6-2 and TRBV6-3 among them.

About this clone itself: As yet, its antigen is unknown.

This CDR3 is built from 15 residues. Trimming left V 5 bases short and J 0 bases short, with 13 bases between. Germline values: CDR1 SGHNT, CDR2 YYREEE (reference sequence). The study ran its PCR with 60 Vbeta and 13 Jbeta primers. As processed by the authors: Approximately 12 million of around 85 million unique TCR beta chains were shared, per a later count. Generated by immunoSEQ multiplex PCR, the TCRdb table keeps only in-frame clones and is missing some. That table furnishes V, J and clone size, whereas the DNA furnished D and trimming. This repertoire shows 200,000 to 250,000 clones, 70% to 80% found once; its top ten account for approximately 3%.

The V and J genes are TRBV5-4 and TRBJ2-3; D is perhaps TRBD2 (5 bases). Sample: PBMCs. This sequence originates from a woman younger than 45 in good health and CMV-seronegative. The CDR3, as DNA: TGTGCCAGCAGATACCGGGATCCTAGCACAGATACGCAGTATTTT. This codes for CASRYRDPSTDTQYF.